One TCR beta chain is described in this entry. The data stem from a study of CD8 T cells in acute hepatitis C reinfection. Assay: immunoSEQ multiplex PCR; the TCRdb copy retains only in-frame clones and omits some. The sample records about 40,000 clones, 80% to 90% being singletons. The time point here: naive CD8 control sorted from an acute-time-point sample. Trimming stripped 7 bases from V and 6 bases from J, with 10 bases between. The CDR3 has 12 residues. From germline, CDR1 is ENHRY and CDR2 SYGVKD. The J gene is TRBJ2-1, the V gene TRBV10-3; weak D call: TRBD1 (6 bases). Sequenced material: naive CD8+ T cells from PBMCs. The sequence was obtained from a woman under 30 who spontaneously cleared hepatitis C infection. CDR3 residues: CAITGTTNEQFF. CDR3 coding DNA: TGTGCCATCACGGGGACAACCAATGAGCAGTTCTTC.